What follows describes a single T cell receptor beta chain. What it binds is unknown. The data derive from a study of T-cell memory formation after mild COVID-19. Study results and caveats: Confirmation of SARS-CoV-2 specificity was lacking for second-wave clones peaking day 37. Day 15 to 85 contractors were CD4/CD8 balanced; later expanders leaned CD4+. Mainly CM and EM harbored the contracting CD4+ clones; mainly EMRA harbored the CD8+ ones.

5'RACE primed from the constant segment yielded TCR alpha and TCR beta cDNA libraries bearing sample barcodes and UMIs. TCRdb fed the 5' RACE reads into MiXCR, producing one record per CDR3 protein. The table has under 350,000 distinct CDR3 sequences, roughly 17% seen once; the top ten hold less than 30%. The CDR3 runs to 17 residues. The V and J ends lost 1 base and 3 bases respectively, with 16 bases between them. In germline, CDR1 is KGHSH, CDR2 LQKENI. Specimen: PBMCs or a T cell subset sorted from them (not recorded which). The J gene is TRBJ2-4, the V gene TRBV18, with D perhaps TRBD1 or TRBD2 (5 bases each). This clonotype was obtained from a man aged 18 to 35 who had mild COVID-19 (a few samples of this study predate the infection). Cell type and time point are not known. CDR3 DNA: TGTGCCAGCTCACCACGCTCCCCTCTGAGGGGCAAAAACATTCAGTACTTC. Translated, it gives CASSPRSPLRGKNIQYF. Full variable domain (outside the CDR3, taken from reference TRBV18 and TRBJ2-4): NAGVMQNPRHLVRRRGQEARLRCSPMKGHSHVYWYRQLPEEGLKFMVYLQKENIIDESGMPKERFSAEFPKEGPSILRIQQVVRGDSAAYFCASSPRSPLRGKNIQYFGAGTRLSVL.